Following are 27 T cell receptor beta chains from one sample sequenced in a study of cytomegalovirus exposure and HLA in healthy donors. The PCR contained 60 Vbeta and 13 Jbeta primers. Here immunoSEQ multiplex PCR was the method, and the copy in TCRdb shows in-frame clones only, minus some. The sample includes some 120,000 clones, around four fifths of them seen just once. Sequencing input: PBMCs. All receptors come from a human donor in good health.

This chain uses TRBV28 with TRBJ2-2; D might be TRBD1 (5 bases). The CDR3 spans 15 residues. CDR1 is MDHEN, CDR2 SYDVKM, per germline. The V end lost 8 bases, the J end lost 4 bases, and 17 bases lay between the germline ends. CDR3 sequence (DNA): TGTGCCAGCGGTACGTCCGGACACTCCACCGGGGAGCTGTTTTTT. Translated: CASGTSGHSTGELFF.

This chain links TRBV4-1 with TRBJ1-1, with 7 positions matching TRBD1. The CDR3 spans 15 residues. V dropped 3 bases and J dropped 8; count of bases not matched to a gene: 12. CDR1 and CDR2 (germline): MGHRA, YSYEKL. CDR3 sequence: CASSHGQERVREAFF. The CDR3 DNA is TGCGCCAGCAGCCACGGACAGGAGAGGGTGAGGGAAGCTTTCTTT.

This chain joins TRBV29-1 and TRBJ1-1, with 7 positions matching TRBD1. Trimming took 4 bases from V and 2 from J; bases not matched to a gene: 4. CDR1 is SQVTM, CDR2 ANQGSEA, per germline. This CDR3 is 13 amino acids long. The CDR3 loop is CSVGGQQNTEAFF. The CDR3, as DNA: TGCAGCGTTGGGGGACAGCAAAACACTGAAGCTTTCTTT.

V is TRBV28 and J is TRBJ1-2; 7 bases are shared with TRBD1. The germline gives CDR1 MDHEN, CDR2 SYDVKM. CDR3 length: 17 residues. With V trimmed by 4 bases and J by 3 bases, 14 bases remained unmatched. In DNA, the CDR3 is TGTGCCAGCAGTTCCATCACTTCCGGGACAGTCGACTATGGCTACACCTTC. Translating it yields CASSSITSGTVDYGYTF.

About this clone: Possible read error: a much larger clone is one base away. This specimen includes other DNA sequences encoding the same CDR3. The CDR3 region is CAISTGDSNQPQHF. The DNA for the CDR3 is TGTGCCATCAGTACAGGGGATAGCAATCAGCCCCAGCATTTT. The chain employs TRBV6-1 and TRBJ1-5; the match to TRBD1 covers 7 bases. The CDR3 is made up of 14 amino acids. Germline CDR1 is MNHNS and CDR2 is SASEGT.

The J gene is TRBJ2-3, the V gene TRBV29-1, with TRBD1 as a possible D gene (7 bases). The CDR3 runs to 12 residues. Germline CDR1 reads SQVTM; CDR2 reads ANQGSEA. Trimming removed 7 bases at V and 3 bases at J, with 11 bases between. The CDR3 coding sequence is TGCAGCGGCCAGGGGGGAACAGATACGCAGTATTTT. Amino acids: CSGQGGTDTQYF.

V usage is TRBV9 and J usage is TRBJ2-5; TRBD2 aligns across 8 bases. The trim removed 3 bases at V and 1 base at J, leaving 2 bases unmatched. Germline V lookup: CDR1 SGDLS, CDR2 YYNGEE. CDR3 length: 14 amino acids. CDR3 loop: CASSEAGGQETQYF. CDR3 in DNA: TGTGCCAGCAGCGAGGCGGGGGGCCAAGAGACCCAGTACTTC.

The V and J genes are TRBV6-1 and TRBJ1-2; TRBD1 matches at 8 bases. This CDR3 has 14 residues. V gave up 6 bases and J gave up 4 bases; unmatched junction bases: 7. Germline V gene sequence: CDR1 MNHNS, CDR2 SASEGT. The CDR3 sequence is CASRDRGLPYGYTF. CDR3 in DNA: TGTGCCAGCAGAGACAGGGGACTACCCTATGGCTACACCTTC.

This clone is a singleton in its sample. V usage is TRBV11-2 and J usage is TRBJ2-7; a possible D gene is TRBD2 (5 bases). The CDR3 covers 15 residues. V was trimmed by 1 base and J by 3 bases, leaving 13 bases between them. Germline V gives CDR1 SGHAT, CDR2 FQNNGV. The CDR3 region is CASSLGGGSVYEQYF. The CDR3 DNA is TGTGCCAGCAGCTTAGGTGGAGGATCGGTCTACGAGCAGTACTTC.

This clone was recorded a few times. This chain joins TRBV6-5 and TRBJ2-3, with 8 bases fitting TRBD2. V trimming: 8 bases; J trimming: 6 bases; junction bases outside the gene matches: 7. The CDR3 runs to 13 residues. From germline, CDR1 is MNHEY and CDR2 SVGAGI. The CDR3 nucleotides are TGTGCCAGCTCGGGGGGGCGAGGGGATACGCAGTATTTT. This gives the protein CASSGGRGDTQYF.

This clone was counted only a few times. V is TRBV6-1 and J is TRBJ2-3; no firm D call. CDR3 size: 12 residues. V shed 10 bases and J shed 6 bases, with 14 bases lying between them. The V gene's germline CDR1 is MNHNS and CDR2 SASEGT. CDR3 protein: CANEELADTQYF. The DNA of the CDR3 is TGTGCCAACGAGGAATTGGCGGATACGCAGTATTTT.

The chain carries TRBV19 and TRBJ1-2; perhaps TRBD1 as D (5 bases). The ends were cut back, 4 bases at V and 1 base at J, with 13 bases in the middle. Germline CDR1 and CDR2: LNHDA and SQIVND (reference sequence). This CDR3 contains 15 residues. CDR3: CASSTTGGSNYGYTF. CDR3 bases: TGTGCCAGTAGTACCACAGGAGGGAGTAACTATGGCTACACCTTC.

The gene calls are TRBV6-6 and TRBJ2-5; possibly TRBD1 for D (6 bases). CDR3 length equals 15 residues. Looked up from germline, CDR1 is MNHNY and CDR2 is SVGAGI (reference sequence). Trimming removed 8 bases at V and 5 bases at J, with 21 bases between. The CDR3: CASRDVQGFGETQYF. The CDR3 bases are TGTGCCAGCCGCGACGTACAGGGCTTCGGGGAGACCCAGTACTTC.

V gene TRBV7-8 combines with J gene TRBJ1-3; D uncertain. Per germline, CDR1 SGHVS and CDR2 FQNEAQ. V was trimmed by 4 bases and J by 4 bases, leaving 11 bases between them. The CDR3 length is 14 residues. CDR3: CASSSRVSGNTIYF. The CDR3 coding sequence is TGTGCCAGCAGCTCGCGGGTGTCCGGAAACACCATATATTTT.

The chain couples TRBV4-2 to TRBJ2-7; TRBD1 is a possible D gene (6 bases). Per the germline V gene, CDR1 is LGHNA and CDR2 is YNFKEQ. The CDR3 loop spans 17 amino acids. V was trimmed by 0 bases and J by 3 bases, leaving 18 bases between them. DNA of the CDR3: TGTGCCAGCAGCCAAGATAGGGGGACGGGACAAAACTACGAGCAGTACTTC. This codes for CASSQDRGTGQNYEQYF.

The chain links TRBV28 to TRBJ1-2; D not resolved. Trimming removed 5 bases at V and 8 bases at J, with 15 bases between. CDR3 length equals 13 residues. CDR1 MDHEN and CDR2 SYDVKM come from the germline V gene. DNA for the CDR3: TGTGCCAGCAGTCCCGCTAACTCCCCCGGCTACACCTTC. Translated: CASSPANSPGYTF.

In this sample, this clone turned up once. The rearrangement links TRBV4-2 to TRBJ1-2; 9 positions agree with TRBD1. The germline gives CDR1 LGHNA, CDR2 YNFKEQ. The CDR3 is 14 residues long. The trim removed 4 bases at V and 3 bases at J, leaving 3 bases unmatched. In DNA form, the CDR3 reads TGTGCCAGCAGCCCCGGACAGGGGCACTATGGCTACACCTTC. Residues: CASSPGQGHYGYTF.

This chain links TRBV10-3 with TRBJ1-4; 12 bases fit TRBD1. The CDR3 is 15 amino acids. Trimming removed 2 bases from V and 8 bases from J; junction bases left unmatched: 3. From germline, CDR1 is ENHRY and CDR2 SYGVKD. CDR3 DNA sequence: TGTGCCATCAGTGAGACGGGACAGGGGGCGGAAAAACTGTTTTTT. It translates to CAISETGQGAEKLFF.

The chain uses TRBV5-1 and TRBJ2-3; D gene unclear. V lost 4 bases and J 2 bases, leaving 11 bases between the germline ends. Germline CDR1 and CDR2: SGHRS and YFSETQ. CDR3 length equals 14 residues. The CDR3 DNA is TGCGCCAGCAGCCTTGCCGGGTACACAGATACGCAGTATTTT. This translates into CASSLAGYTDTQYF.

The chain recombines TRBV7-2 with TRBJ2-5, with 11 bases that match TRBD2. Trimming removed 7 bases from V and 5 bases from J; junction bases left unmatched: 9. The CDR3 totals 15 residues. The germline CDR1 and CDR2 sequences are SGHTA and FQGNSA. DNA of the CDR3: TGTGCCAGCAACCCTAGCGGGGGGCAGTTGGAGACCCAGTACTTC. As protein: CASNPSGGQLETQYF.

This clone was observed a few times. V gene TRBV5-1 combines with J gene TRBJ1-1, with TRBD1 matching 8 bases. The CDR3 spans 14 residues. The V gene's germline CDR1 is SGHRS and CDR2 YFSETQ. J gave up 3 bases and V 4 bases, and 5 bases lay outside the gene matches. The CDR3 nucleotides read TGCGCCAGCAGCCCCGGACAGGGTCACACTGAAGCTTTCTTT. Encoded protein: CASSPGQGHTEAFF. Based on the CDR3 plus reference TRBV5-1 and TRBJ1-1, the full variable domain is KAGVTQTPRYLIKTRGQQVTLSCSPISGHRSVSWYQQTPGQGLQFLFEYFSETQRNKGNFPGRFSGRQFSNSRSEMNVSTLELGDSALYLCASSPGQGHTEAFFGQGTRLTVV.

The chain joins TRBV28 to TRBJ1-1; D perhaps matches TRBD1 (6 bases). Germline assignment: CDR1 MDHEN and CDR2 SYDVKM. The ends were cut back, 2 bases at V and 4 bases at J, with 11 bases in the middle. The CDR3 loop spans 14 amino acids. DNA for the CDR3: TGTGCCAGCAGTTTAGGGGGCGCGGGCACTGAAGCTTTCTTT. Its translation is CASSLGGAGTEAFF. Full variable domain (rest looked up from reference TRBV28 and TRBJ1-1): DVKVTQSSRYLVKRTGEKVFLECVQDMDHENMFWYRQDPGLGLRLIYFSYDVKMKEKGDIPEGYSVSREKKERFSLILESASTNQTSMYLCASSLGGAGTEAFFGQGTRLTVV.

The gene calls are TRBV14 and TRBJ2-5; 8 nucleotides align to TRBD1. The closer fit of TRBJ2-7 to the DNA end suggests the J call may be wrong. Germline CDR1 and CDR2: SGHDN and FVKESK. This CDR3 is built from 16 residues. The CDR3 DNA follows: TGTGCCAGCAGCCAAGATGACAGGGGCGGACGGGACGAGCAGTACTTC. It specifies CASSQDDRGGRDEQYF.

The chain joins TRBV25-1 to TRBJ2-7, with 9 bases lining up with TRBD1. The V and J ends lost 9 bases and 6 bases, in that order; junction bases with no gene match: 9. CDR3 length: 13 residues. Germline lookup yields CDR1 MGHDK and CDR2 SYGVNS. The CDR3 protein is CASEGGTGSEQYF. The CDR3 DNA follows: TGTGCCAGTGAGGGGGGGACAGGGAGCGAGCAGTACTTC.

CDR3 nucleotides: TGTGCCAGCAGTCGGACAGGGTTCTCTGGAAACACCATATATTTT. This encodes CASSRTGFSGNTIYF. This chain connects TRBV27 to TRBJ1-3, with 8 bases fitting TRBD1. Germline assignment: CDR1 MNHEY and CDR2 SMNVEV (reference sequence). This CDR3 spans 15 amino acids. V gave up 5 bases and J gave up 0 bases; unmatched junction bases: 3.

This clone was detected only a few times. This chain connects TRBV6-5 to TRBJ1-4; D not resolved. The CDR3 has 14 amino acids. Germline CDR1 reads MNHEY; CDR2 reads SVGAGI. Trimming removed 6 bases at V and 1 base at J, with 9 bases between. CDR3: CASRPRVTNEKLFF. In nucleotides, the CDR3 is TGTGCCAGCAGACCACGGGTAACTAATGAAAAACTGTTTTTT.

This clone was recorded only once. The V gene is TRBV28, the J gene TRBJ2-1, with 8 bases matching TRBD1. V lost 5 bases to trimming and J lost 8 bases; unmatched junction nucleotides: 17. This CDR3 has 17 residues. Germline lookup yields CDR1 MDHEN and CDR2 SYDVKM. The CDR3 loop reads CASSNYFMTGARYEQFF. CDR3 nucleotides: TGTGCCAGCAGTAATTACTTTATGACAGGGGCGCGCTATGAGCAGTTCTTC.